This T cell receptor beta chain was identified during a study of low-dose radiotherapy and immunotherapy resistance in tumors. The wider study: Per fraction, Cohort 1 was given 0.5 Gy every 2 weeks, for a total of 6.5 Gy. The drug cyclophosphamide was given into a vein at 200 mg/m2 every two weeks, one day before radiation and immunotherapy.

Gene-specific TRAV and TRBV primers were used for first-strand cDNA, covering alpha and beta chains. TCRs were amplified for around 21 PCR cycles with a constant-region primer and V-primer adapter. TCRdb recomputed calls from the reads with MiXCR, one row per CDR3 protein. This repertoire shows around 80,000 distinct CDR3 sequences, around 17% found once; its top ten account for about 1.3%. Looked up from germline, CDR1 is MNHEY and CDR2 is SMNVEV (reference sequence). Unmatched junction bases numbered 9, after V lost 5 bases and J lost 4 bases. The CDR3 runs 16 residues. Time point indicated: after trial treatment. Treatment defined: LDRT plus nivolumab, ipilimumab, low-dose cyclophosphamide and aspirin (RACIN trial). Donors were treated with nivolumab, ipilimumab, aspirin, and low-dose cyclophosphamide and radiotherapy. This clonotype was detected many times.

The chain joins TRBV27 to TRBJ2-2; 8 positions match TRBD1. Sequencing used PBMCs, obtained after low-dose radiotherapy plus immunotherapy. This receptor was obtained from a male donor with prostate cancer. CDR3 DNA sequence: TGTGCCAGCAGTATCGACAGGGGCTCGGGCACCGGGGAGCTGTTTTTT. Its protein product is CASSIDRGSGTGELFF.